These 9 T cell receptor beta chains came from one sample sequenced in a study of molecular identifiers for immune sequencing clone quantification. In TCRdb, the PCR reads were re-called with MiXCR into one record per CDR3 protein. The sample gives approximately 550,000 distinct CDR3 sequences, about a fifth of which show up once; 0.65% to 0.95% is in the top ten. The sample was naive CD8+ T cells from blood, with Jurkat cell RNA spiked in. Subset reported: FACS-sorted CD8+CD4-CCR7+CD45RA+ naive T cells. The receptors were sampled from a human donor in good health. Some libraries in this study had Jurkat cell RNA spiked in.

This chain joins TRBV12-3 or TRBV12-4 and TRBJ1-6, with 7 bases lining up with TRBD1. Trimming took 4 bases from V and 3 from J; bases not matched to a gene: 9. The CDR3 length is 17 residues. The CDR3 loop reads CASSSTTRGIYNSPLHF. DNA for the CDR3: TGTGCCAGCAGTTCAACAACCAGGGGGATCTATAATTCACCCCTCCACTTT.

In its sample, this clonotype was seen many times. The chain is built from TRBV29-1 and TRBJ2-5; tentative D call: TRBD2 (6 bases). V was pared by 1 base and J by 5 bases, with 20 bases between. The CDR3 has 16 residues. Germline CDR1 is SQVTM and CDR2 is ANQGSEA. CDR3 in amino acids: CSVEGGSLMGRETQYF. The CDR3 DNA follows: TGCAGCGTTGAAGGCGGCAGCCTCATGGGGAGGGAGACCCAGTACTTC.

Concerning this clonotype: A junction end diverges from the germline sequence, so it may reflect a read error. This chain links TRBV5-1 with TRBJ1-1; no firm D call. CDR1 SGHRS and CDR2 YFSETQ come from the germline V gene. The CDR3 is 13 residues long. The CDR3 sequence: CASTEGYNTDAFF. The DNA for the CDR3 is TGCGCCAGCACGGAGGGCTATAACACTGACGCTTTCTTT.

This clonotype was detected many times. The CDR3 bases are TGTGCCAGCAGCCCATCGGCCGGCTTCTACGAGCAGTACTTC. This codes for CASSPSAGFYEQYF. The V call is TRBV11-2, the J call TRBJ2-7; D gene ambiguous. Trimming removed 5 bases at V and 3 bases at J, with 14 bases between. This CDR3 has 14 residues. Germline-derived CDR1 and CDR2 are SGHAT and FQNNGV.

This clonotype was seen repeatedly, ten times or more. The chain couples TRBV19 to TRBJ2-3; no clear D. Looked up from germline, CDR1 is LNHDA and CDR2 is SQIVND (reference sequence). This CDR3 region has 15 residues. The germline V and J ends were trimmed by 8 bases and 2 bases, with 17 bases remaining between them. DNA of the CDR3: TGTGCCAGTGAAGTGGGCATCGGTACCACAGATACGCAGTATTTT. Translation: CASEVGIGTTDTQYF.

At least ten counts were recorded for this clonotype. The CDR3 region is CASTTDRALVPTDTQYF. CDR3 nucleotide sequence: TGTGCCAGCACCACGGACAGGGCACTTGTCCCCACAGATACGCAGTATTTT. This sequence joins TRBV6-6 and TRBJ2-3; 8 bases align to TRBD1. The junction had 14 bases not matched to a gene; V was cut back by 7 bases and J by 2 bases. Germline V gene data show CDR1 as MNHNY and CDR2 as SVGAGI (reference sequence). This CDR3 comprises 17 residues.

Many counts were recorded for this clonotype. The junction and the germline gene differ at one end; a read error may be behind it. V is TRBV7-2 and J is TRBJ2-7; the match to TRBD2 covers 9 bases. Looked up from germline, CDR1 is SGHTA and CDR2 is FQGNSA. The length of the CDR3 is 14 residues. The CDR3 nucleotides read TGTGCCAGCAGCATAGCGGGAGCGGGATACGAGCAGTACTTC. Amino acids: CASSIAGAGYEQYF. Based on the CDR3 plus reference TRBV7-2 and TRBJ2-7, the full variable domain is GAGVSQSPSNKVTEKGKDVELRCDPISGHTALYWYRQSLGQGLEFLIYFQGNSAPDKSGLPSDRFSAERTGGSVSTLTIQRTQQEDSAVYLCASSIAGAGYEQYFGPGTRLTVT.

The chain is built from TRBV19 and TRBJ1-2; the D is unclear. The germline CDR1 and CDR2 sequences are LNHDA and SQIVND (reference sequence). The CDR3 is 13 amino acids. V gave up 3 bases and J gave up 5 bases, with 10 bases separating them. Here the CDR3 DNA reads TGTGCCAGTAGTATGTCAGGAGGGTATGGCTACACCTTC. Protein product: CASSMSGGYGYTF.

Concerning this clonotype itself: The junction departs from germline at one end; a sequencing error may be responsible. The chain joins TRBV20-1 to TRBJ2-7, with D possibly called TRBD1 or TRBD2 (5 bases each). The germline V gene has CDR1 DFQATT and CDR2 SNEGSKA (reference sequence). The CDR3 runs to 13 residues. The CDR3 sequence is CSALILGEYGQYF. In DNA form, the CDR3 reads TGCAGTGCTCTCATTCTGGGGGAATACGGGCAGTACTTC.